Sequencing of this TCR beta chain was carried out in a study of OX40 agonist ivuxolimab in advanced cancers. This CDR3 is 12 amino acids long. Germline values: CDR1 SQVTM, CDR2 ANQGSEA. V lost 7 bases and J lost 7, with 17 bases in between. Assay used: immunoSEQ multiplex PCR; TCRdb lists only in-frame clones, some missing. Of 50,000 to 75,000 clones in the sample, 85% to 90% were seen once. The sequence came from an adult with an advanced solid tumor such as melanoma, head and neck, liver or kidney cancer. The V gene is TRBV29-1, the J gene TRBJ2-7; possibly TRBD1 or TRBD2 for D (5 bases each). Material: CD4+ or CD8+ T cells sorted from blood, obtained in a trial of the OX40 agonist ivuxolimab. This CDR3 is CSAEGTGTEQYF. The CDR3 coding sequence is TGCAGCGCCGAAGGGACGGGTACGGAGCAGTACTTC.